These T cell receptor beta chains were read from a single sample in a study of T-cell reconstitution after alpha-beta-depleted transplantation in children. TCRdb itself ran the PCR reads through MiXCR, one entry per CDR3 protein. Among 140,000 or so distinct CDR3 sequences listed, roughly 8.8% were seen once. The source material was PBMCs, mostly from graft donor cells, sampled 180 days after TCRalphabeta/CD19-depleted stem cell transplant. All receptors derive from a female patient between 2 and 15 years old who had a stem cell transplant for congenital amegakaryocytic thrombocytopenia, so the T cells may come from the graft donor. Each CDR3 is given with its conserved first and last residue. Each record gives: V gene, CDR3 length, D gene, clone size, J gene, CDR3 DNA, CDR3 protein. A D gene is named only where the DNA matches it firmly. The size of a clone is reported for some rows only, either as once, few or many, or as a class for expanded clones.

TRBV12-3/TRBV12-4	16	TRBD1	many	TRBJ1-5	TGTGCCAGCAGTCCCTCGGACAGGGGACGATCTCAGCCCCAGCATTTT	CASSPSDRGRSQPQHF
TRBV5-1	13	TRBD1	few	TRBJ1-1	TGCGCCAGCAGCTCGGGACAGGGTGTGGGAGCTTTCTTT	CASSSGQGVGAFF
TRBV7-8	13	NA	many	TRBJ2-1	TGTGCCAGCAGCTTGGGCGACGGTGCTGAGCAGTTCTTC	CASSLGDGAEQFF
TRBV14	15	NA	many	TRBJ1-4	TGTGCCAGCAGCCAAGATTCGGGCAGAAACGAAAAACTGTTTTTT	CASSQDSGRNEKLFF
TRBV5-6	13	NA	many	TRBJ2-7	TGTGCCAGCAGCTCCGGACAGTCCTACGAGCAGTACTTC	CASSSGQSYEQYF
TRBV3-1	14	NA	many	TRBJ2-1	TGTGCCAGCAGCCAAGATTGGGGGTACAATGAGCAGTTCTTC	CASSQDWGYNEQFF
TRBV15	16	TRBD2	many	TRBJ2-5	TGTGCCACCAGCAGAGTTATAGGACTAGGTAAAGAGACCCAGTACTTC	CATSRVIGLGKETQYF
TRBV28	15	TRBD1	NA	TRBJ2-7	TGTGCCAGCAGGACGACAGGGGTCAATCCCTACGAGCAGTACTTC	CASRTTGVNPYEQYF
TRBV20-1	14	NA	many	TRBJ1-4	TGCAGTGCAGCCTCAGGGGTCTCTAATGAAAAACTGTTTTTT	CSAASGVSNEKLFF
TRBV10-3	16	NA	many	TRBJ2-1	TGTGCCATCAGTGAAGAGGGCCCAGCGACCAACAATGAGCAGTTCTTC	CAISEEGPATNNEQFF
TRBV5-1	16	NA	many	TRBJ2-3	TGCGCCAGCAGCTTGGGATGGACGTTGAGCACAGATACGCAGTATTTT	CASSLGWTLSTDTQYF
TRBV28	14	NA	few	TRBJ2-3	TGTGCCAGCAGTTTTGATACTAGCACAGATACGCAGTATTTT	CASSFDTSTDTQYF
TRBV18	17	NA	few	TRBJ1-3	TGTGCCAGCTCATCTGCCCCAATGACCCGGATAGGAAACACCATATATTTT	CASSSAPMTRIGNTIYF
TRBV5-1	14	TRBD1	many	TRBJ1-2	TGCGCCAGCAGCCCGGGACAGGGAGTTCATGGCTACACCTTC	CASSPGQGVHGYTF
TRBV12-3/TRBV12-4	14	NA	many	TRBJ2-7	TGTGCCAGCAGTTTAGAGCCGGGAGCGCCCGAGCAGTACTTC	CASSLEPGAPEQYF
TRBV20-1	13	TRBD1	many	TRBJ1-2	TGCAGTGCTACCAGGGGGGCGGGCTATGGCTACACCTTC	CSATRGAGYGYTF
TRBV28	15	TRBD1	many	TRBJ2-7	TGTGCCAGCAGTCCGTGGGACAGGGGTCTGGGCGAGCAGTACTTC	CASSPWDRGLGEQYF
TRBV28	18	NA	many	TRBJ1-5	TGTGCCAGCAGTCCAACCACACTGGGGAGGGTGTTTAATCAGCCCCAGCATTTT	CASSPTTLGRVFNQPQHF
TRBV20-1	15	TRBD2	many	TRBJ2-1	TGCAGTGCCCCGAGGACTAACGGGGGGATGAATGAGCAGTTCTTC	CSAPRTNGGMNEQFF
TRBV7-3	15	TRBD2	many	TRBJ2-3	TGTGCCAGCAGCCACACTAGCGGGAGGCTCGCTGCGCAGTATTTT	CASSHTSGRLAAQYF
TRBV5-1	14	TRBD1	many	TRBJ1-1	TGCGCCAGCAGCTTTTCGACAGGGATGACTGAAGCTTTCTTT	CASSFSTGMTEAFF
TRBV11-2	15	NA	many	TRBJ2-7	TGTGCCAGCAGCTTTAGTGAAGGACCCATCTACGAGCAGTACTTC	CASSFSEGPIYEQYF
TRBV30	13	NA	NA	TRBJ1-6	TGTGCCTGGAGTCGGTTGGGACGTTCACCCCTCCACTTT	CAWSRLGRSPLHF
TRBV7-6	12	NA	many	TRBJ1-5	TGTGCCAGCAGATCCCTGGTACAGCCCCAGCATTTT	CASRSLVQPQHF
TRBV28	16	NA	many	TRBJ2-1	TGTGCCAGCAGTATGATGACAGGGACTAGTCCCAATGAGCAGTTCTTC	CASSMMTGTSPNEQFF
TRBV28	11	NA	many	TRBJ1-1	TGTGCCAGCAAATCTAACACTGAAGCTTTCTTT	CASKSNTEAFF
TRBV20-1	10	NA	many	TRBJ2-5	TGCAGTACGGAGGATCTAACCCAGTACTTC	CSTEDLTQYF
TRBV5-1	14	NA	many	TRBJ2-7	TGCGCCAGCACCCGCGCCGCGGGTACCTACGAGCAGTACTTC	CASTRAAGTYEQYF
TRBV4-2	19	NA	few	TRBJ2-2	TGTGCCAGCAGCCAAAGCAGTCCCGTGATAAGATTTGACACCGGGGAGCTGTTTTTT	CASSQSSPVIRFDTGELFF
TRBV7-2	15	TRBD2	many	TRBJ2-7	TGTGCCAGCAGCTTACGGGCGGGGGAAACCTACGAGCAGTACTTC	CASSLRAGETYEQYF
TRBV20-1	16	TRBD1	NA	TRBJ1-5	TGCAGTGCTAGAGATCGGGGACAGGGGATAAATCAGCCCCAGCATTTT	CSARDRGQGINQPQHF
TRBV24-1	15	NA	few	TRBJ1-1	TGTGCCACCAGTGACCCCAGGGCCTCCGACACTGAAGCTTTCTTT	CATSDPRASDTEAFF
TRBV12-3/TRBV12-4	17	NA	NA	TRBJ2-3	TGTGCCAGCAGTTCCCTGGGCCTAGCTGAAAGCACAGATACGCAGTATTTT	CASSSLGLAESTDTQYF
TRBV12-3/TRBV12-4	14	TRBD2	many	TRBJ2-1	TGTGCCAGCAGAGTAGCGGGAGTTTTCAATGAGCAGTTCTTC	CASRVAGVFNEQFF
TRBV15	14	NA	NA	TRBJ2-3	TGTGCCACCAGCAGACAATTTGTCCCAGATACGCAGTATTTT	CATSRQFVPDTQYF
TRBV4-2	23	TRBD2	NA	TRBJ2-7	TGTGCCAGCAGCCCGACGGGGGGCAGACCTCTGGGACTAGCGGGAGGACACTCCTACGAGCAGTACTTC	CASSPTGGRPLGLAGGHSYEQYF
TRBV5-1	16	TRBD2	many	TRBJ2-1	TGCGCCAGCAGCTTCATGACTAGCGGGAGTTCGGGTGAGCAGTTCTTC	CASSFMTSGSSGEQFF
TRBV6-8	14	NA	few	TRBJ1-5	TGTGCCAGCAGTCCCGCGGGGGTATATCAGCCCCAGCATTTT	CASSPAGVYQPQHF
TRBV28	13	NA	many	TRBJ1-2	TGTGCCAGCAGTTTAGGTTGGGTCTATGGCTACACCTTC	CASSLGWVYGYTF
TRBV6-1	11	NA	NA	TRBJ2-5	TGTGCCAGCAGTGAATGGGAGACCCAGTACTTC	CASSEWETQYF
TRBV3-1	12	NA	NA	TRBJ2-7	TGTGCCAGCAGCCAAGTTACCTACGAGCAGTACTTC	CASSQVTYEQYF
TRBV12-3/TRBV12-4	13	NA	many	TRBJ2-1	TGTGCCAGCAGTTTAATGACCTACAATGAGCAGTTCTTC	CASSLMTYNEQFF